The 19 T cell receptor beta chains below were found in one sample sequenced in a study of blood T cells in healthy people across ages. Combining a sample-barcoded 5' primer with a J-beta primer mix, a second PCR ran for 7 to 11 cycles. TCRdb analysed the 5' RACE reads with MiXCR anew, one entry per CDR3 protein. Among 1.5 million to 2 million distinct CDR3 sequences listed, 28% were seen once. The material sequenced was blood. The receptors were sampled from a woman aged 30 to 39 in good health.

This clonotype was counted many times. In nucleotides, the CDR3 is TGCGCCAGCAGCCAAGATACGGGACAGAACACAGATACGCAGTATTTT. Translating gives CASSQDTGQNTDTQYF. The chain links TRBV4-3 to TRBJ2-3; 7 nucleotides agree with TRBD1. V trimming: 0 bases; J trimming: 2 bases; junction bases outside the gene matches: 5. This CDR3 is built from 16 residues. The germline gives CDR1 LGHNA, CDR2 YSLEER.

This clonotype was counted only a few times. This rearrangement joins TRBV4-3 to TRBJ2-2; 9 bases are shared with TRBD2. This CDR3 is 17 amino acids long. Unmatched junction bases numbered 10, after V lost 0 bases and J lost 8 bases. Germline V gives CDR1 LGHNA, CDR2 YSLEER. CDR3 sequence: CASSQDLGASGTGELFF. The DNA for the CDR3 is TGCGCCAGCAGCCAAGATTTGGGGGCTAGCGGGACTGGGGAGCTGTTTTTT.

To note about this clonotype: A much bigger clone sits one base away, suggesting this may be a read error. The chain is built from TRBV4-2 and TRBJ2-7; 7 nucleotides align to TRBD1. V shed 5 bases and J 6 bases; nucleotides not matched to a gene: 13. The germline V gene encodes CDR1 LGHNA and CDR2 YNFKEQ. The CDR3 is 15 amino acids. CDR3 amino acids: CASSNLDARQGEQYV. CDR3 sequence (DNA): TGTGCCAGCAGCAACCTCGACGCTCGACAGGGCGAGCAGTACGTC.

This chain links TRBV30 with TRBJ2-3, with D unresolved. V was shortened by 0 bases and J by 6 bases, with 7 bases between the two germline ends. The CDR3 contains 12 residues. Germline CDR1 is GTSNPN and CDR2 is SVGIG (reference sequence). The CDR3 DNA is TGTGCCTGGAGTGTACCCCCTGATACGCAGTATTTT. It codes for CAWSVPPDTQYF.

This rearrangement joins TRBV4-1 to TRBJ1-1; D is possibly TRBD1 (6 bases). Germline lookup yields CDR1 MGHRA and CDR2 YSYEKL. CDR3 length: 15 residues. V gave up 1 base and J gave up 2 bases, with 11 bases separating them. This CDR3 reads CASSQVGGANTEAFF. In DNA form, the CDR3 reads TGCGCCAGCAGCCAAGTAGGGGGAGCCAACACTGAAGCTTTCTTT.

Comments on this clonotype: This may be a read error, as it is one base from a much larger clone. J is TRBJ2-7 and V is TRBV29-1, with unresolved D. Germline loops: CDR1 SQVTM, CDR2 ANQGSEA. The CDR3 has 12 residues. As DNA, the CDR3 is TGCAGCGTGTCCCCAAACTCCTGCGAGCAGTACTTC. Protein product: CSVSPNSCEQYF.

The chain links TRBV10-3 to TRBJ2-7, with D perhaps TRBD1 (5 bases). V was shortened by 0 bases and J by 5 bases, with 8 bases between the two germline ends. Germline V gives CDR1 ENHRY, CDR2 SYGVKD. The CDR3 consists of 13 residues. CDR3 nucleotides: TGTGCCATCAGTGAGTCGGGGCTGAACGAGCAGTACTTC. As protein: CAISESGLNEQYF.

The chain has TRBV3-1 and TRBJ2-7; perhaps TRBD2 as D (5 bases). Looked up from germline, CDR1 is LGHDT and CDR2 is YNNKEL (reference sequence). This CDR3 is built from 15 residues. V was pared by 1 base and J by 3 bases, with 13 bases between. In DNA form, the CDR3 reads TGTGCCAGCAGCCAAGCGCCAGCGGAAATCTACGAGCAGTACTTC. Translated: CASSQAPAEIYEQYF.

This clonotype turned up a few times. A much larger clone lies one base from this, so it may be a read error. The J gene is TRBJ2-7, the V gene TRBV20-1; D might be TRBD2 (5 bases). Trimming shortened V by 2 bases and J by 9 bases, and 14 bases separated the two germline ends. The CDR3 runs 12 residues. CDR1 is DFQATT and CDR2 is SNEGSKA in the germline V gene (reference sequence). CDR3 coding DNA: TGCAGTGCTAGAAATGACCCCGGAGGGCAGTACTTC. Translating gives CSARNDPGGQYF.

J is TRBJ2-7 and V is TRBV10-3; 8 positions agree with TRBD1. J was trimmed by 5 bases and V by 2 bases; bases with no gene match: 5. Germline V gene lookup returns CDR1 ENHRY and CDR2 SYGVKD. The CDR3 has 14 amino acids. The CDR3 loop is CAISERQGSDEQYF. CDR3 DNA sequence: TGTGCCATCAGTGAGAGACAGGGGTCCGACGAGCAGTACTTC.

In DNA form, the CDR3 reads TGTGCCAGCGCCTCCCCCACGGGGACAGATACGCAGTATTTT. This gives the protein CASASPTGTDTQYF. This sequence joins TRBV12-3 or TRBV12-4 and TRBJ2-3; the D gene is possibly TRBD2 (5 bases). The CDR3 consists of 14 residues. Trimming took 8 bases from V and 3 from J, leaving 15 bases between them.

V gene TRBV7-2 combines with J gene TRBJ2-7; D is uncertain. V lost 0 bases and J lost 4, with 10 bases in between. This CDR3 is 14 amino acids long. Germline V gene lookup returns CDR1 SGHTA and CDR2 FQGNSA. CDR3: CASSLARTAYEQYF. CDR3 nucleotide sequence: TGTGCCAGCAGCTTAGCGAGGACGGCATACGAGCAGTACTTC.

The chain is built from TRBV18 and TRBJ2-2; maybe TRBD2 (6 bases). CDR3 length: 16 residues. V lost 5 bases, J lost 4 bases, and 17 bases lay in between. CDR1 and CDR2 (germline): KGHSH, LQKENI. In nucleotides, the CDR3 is TGTGCCAGCTCAGACGCGGCGGGGCTACCCACCGGGGAGCTGTTTTTT. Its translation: CASSDAAGLPTGELFF.

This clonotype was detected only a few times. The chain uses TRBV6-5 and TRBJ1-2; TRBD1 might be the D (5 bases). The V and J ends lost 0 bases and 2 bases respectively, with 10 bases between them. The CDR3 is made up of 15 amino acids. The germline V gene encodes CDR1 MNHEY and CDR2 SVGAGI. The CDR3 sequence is CASSYSLDTNYGYTF. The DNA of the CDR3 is TGTGCCAGCAGTTACTCCTTGGACACCAACTATGGCTACACCTTC.

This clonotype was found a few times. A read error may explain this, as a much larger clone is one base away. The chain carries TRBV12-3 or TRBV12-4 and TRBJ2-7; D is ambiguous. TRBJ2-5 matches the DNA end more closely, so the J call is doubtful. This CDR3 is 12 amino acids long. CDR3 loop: CASSFHGETQYF. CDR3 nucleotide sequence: TGTGCCAGCAGTTTTCATGGGGAGACCCAGTACTTC.

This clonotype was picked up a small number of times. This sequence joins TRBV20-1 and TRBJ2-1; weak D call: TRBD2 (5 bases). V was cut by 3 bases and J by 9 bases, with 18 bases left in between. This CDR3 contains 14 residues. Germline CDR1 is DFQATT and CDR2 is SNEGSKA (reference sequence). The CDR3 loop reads CSARGPAEGLEQFF. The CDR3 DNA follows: TGCAGTGCTAGGGGTCCCGCCGAGGGTCTTGAGCAGTTCTTC.

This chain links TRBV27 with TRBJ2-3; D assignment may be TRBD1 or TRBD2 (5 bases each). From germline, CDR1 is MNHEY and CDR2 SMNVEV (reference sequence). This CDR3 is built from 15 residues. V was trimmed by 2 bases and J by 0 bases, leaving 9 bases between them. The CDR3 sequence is CASSLGRESTDTQYF. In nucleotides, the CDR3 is TGTGCCAGCAGTTTAGGCAGGGAGAGCACAGATACGCAGTATTTT.

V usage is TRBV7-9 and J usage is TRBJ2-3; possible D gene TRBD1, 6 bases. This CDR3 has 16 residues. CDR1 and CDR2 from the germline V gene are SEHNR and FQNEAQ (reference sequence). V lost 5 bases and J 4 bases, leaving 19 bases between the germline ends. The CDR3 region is CASSPRGSGSADTQYF. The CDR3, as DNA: TGTGCCAGCAGCCCGAGGGGGTCGGGATCCGCAGATACGCAGTATTTT.

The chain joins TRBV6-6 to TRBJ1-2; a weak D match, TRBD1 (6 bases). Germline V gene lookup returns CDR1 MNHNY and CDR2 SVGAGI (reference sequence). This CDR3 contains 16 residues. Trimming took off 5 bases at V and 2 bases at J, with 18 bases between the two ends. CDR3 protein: CASSPNTGGANYGYTF. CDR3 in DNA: TGTGCCAGCAGTCCTAACACGGGGGGGGCAAACTATGGCTACACCTTC.